The present T cell receptor (beta chain) was sequenced within a study of cytomegalovirus exposure and HLA in healthy donors. Overall study: Earlier, 110 million or so unique TCR beta sequences were recovered from some 200 million T cells by an analysis.

CDR3 length equals 15 residues. The V end was cut by 6 bases, the J end by 1 base, with 15 bases between. Looked up from germline, CDR1 is MNHNS and CDR2 is SASEGT. Comments on this clone: Its antigen is not known.

The PCR ran on 60 Vbeta and 13 Jbeta primers. Study processing details: About 11 million of some 80 million unique TCR beta chains were shared, per a later count. The table came from immunoSEQ multiplex PCR; TCRdb's copy has only in-frame clones and leaves some out. V, J and clone size are taken as reported in that table, and D and trimming were inferred from the DNA itself. The repertoire includes 140,000 or so clones, approximately 78% of them detected once, and less than 3% sits in the top ten. Whole-study findings and limits: Later analysis showed TCR association rates varying by HLA locus, highest for DRB1 and lowest for HLA-C.

Sequencing used PBMCs. The clonotype comes from a female donor in good health and CMV-seronegative. The J gene is TRBJ1-1, the V gene TRBV6-1, with D possibly matching TRBD1 (5 bases). The CDR3 DNA is TGTGCCAGCAGCGCGCACGGGGGTCAGAACACTGAAGCTTTCTTT. Its translation is CASSAHGGQNTEAFF.